What follows is one T cell receptor beta chain and its context. Its antigen is not identified. CDR1 and CDR2 (germline): SGHRS, YFSETQ. The germline V and J ends were trimmed by 0 bases and 6 bases, with 7 bases remaining between them. CDR3 length equals 12 residues. The sample is drawn from a study of Ad26.COV2.S vaccination and SARS-CoV-2 variants. Looking at the study overall: Doses of Ad26.COV2.S were injected into muscle once or twice, 56 days apart. Points from the study as a whole: Quantification of TCR breadth and depth may have yielded underestimates of total T cell responses.

Treatment of the sample: some 20 received Ad26.COV2.S at low or high dose, single or two shots; roughly 5 received placebo; per-sample allocation not given. Each sample was drawn 63 days after the first injection (of vaccine or placebo). The assay was immunoSEQ multiplex PCR, and TCRdb's table has in-frame clones only and misses some. The table shows about 400,000 clones, with under 90% occurring only once. This TCR derives from a person between 18 and 65 years old who received the Ad26.COV2.S COVID-19 vaccine or a placebo. The chain recombines TRBV5-1 with TRBJ2-7; possibly TRBD2 for D (5 bases). The specimen comprised peripheral blood, sampled in a trial of Ad26.COV2.S vaccine versus placebo. CDR3 nucleotides: TGCGCCAGCAGCTTGGCCGCGGGCGAGCAGTACTTC. Translating gives CASSLAAGEQYF.